The rows below give T cell receptor beta chains drawn from one sample of a study of long-term antiretroviral therapy in people with HIV. Profiled with immunoSEQ multiplex PCR; TCRdb holds only in-frame clones, not every one. The sample lists tens of thousands of clones; 75% to 85% were seen once. The source was unsorted PBMCs, collected 1.9 years after starting antiretroviral therapy. The receptors originated from a man aged 18-30 years with HIV. Both conserved end residues are part of each CDR3. D genes are given only for firm matches. Expanded clones get a size class; other rows say once, few or many, or leave the size out.

j_call	v_call	clone_size	d_call	cdr3_aa	cdr3_nt
TRBJ1-4	TRBV2	.	.	CASTRNLGREKLFF	TGTGCCAGCACCAGAAACTTGGGTCGAGAAAAACTGTTTTTT
TRBJ1-5	TRBV6-1	.	.	CASTRFGQSNQPQHF	TGTGCCAGCACCAGATTCGGACAGAGCAATCAGCCCCAGCATTTT
TRBJ2-3	TRBV28	.	TRBD2	CASSPGLAVDTQYF	TGTGCCAGCAGCCCTGGACTAGCGGTAGATACGCAGTATTTT
TRBJ2-7	TRBV13	.	.	CASSLPFTYEQYF	TGTGCCAGCAGCCTTCCCTTTACCTACGAGCAGTACTTC
TRBJ1-1	TRBV6-5	.	.	CASSYPGGGPEAFF	TGTGCCAGCAGTTACCCAGGTGGGGGTCCTGAAGCTTTCTTT
TRBJ2-3	TRBV7-2	.	.	CASSPQPGKTPDTQYF	TGTGCCAGCAGCCCGCAGCCGGGTAAGACGCCAGATACGCAGTATTTT
TRBJ1-2	TRBV7-2	.	.	CASSPYGGSVTF	TGTGCCAGCAGCCCCTACGGCGGGTCGGTCACCTTC
TRBJ1-6	TRBV2	.	.	CASSEVSSYNSPLHF	TGTGCCAGCAGTGAAGTCAGCTCCTATAATTCACCCCTCCACTTT
TRBJ1-1	TRBV19	.	.	CASSLGDTEAFF	TGTGCCAGTAGTTTGGGTGACACTGAAGCTTTCTTT
TRBJ1-1	TRBV7-9	.	.	CVSAWGGGDTEAFF	TGTGTCAGCGCCTGGGGCGGTGGAGACACTGAAGCTTTCTTT
TRBJ2-1	TRBV14	.	TRBD1	CASSLMTGGSHEQFF	TGTGCCAGCAGCCTCATGACAGGGGGTTCTCATGAGCAGTTCTTC
TRBJ2-5	TRBV5-4	.	.	CASSDTGQETQYF	TGTGCCAGCAGCGACACAGGGCAAGAGACCCAGTACTTC
TRBJ1-4	TRBV19	.	.	CASSPRGLTNEKLFF	TGTGCCAGTAGTCCAAGGGGATTGACTAATGAAAAACTGTTTTTT
TRBJ2-5	TRBV7-9	.	TRBD2	CASSLASGGHKTQYF	TGTGCCAGCAGCTTAGCTAGCGGGGGCCACAAGACCCAGTACTTC
TRBJ2-5	TRBV10-2	.	.	CASRLSGQETQYF	TGCGCCAGCAGGCTTAGCGGCCAAGAGACCCAGTACTTC
TRBJ2-5	TRBV6-5	.	.	CASSYSHGGETQYF	TGTGCCAGCAGTTACTCGCACGGCGGAGAGACCCAGTACTTC
TRBJ1-1	TRBV9	few	.	CASSQENTEAFF	TGTGCCAGCAGCCAGGAGAACACTGAAGCTTTCTTT
TRBJ1-3	TRBV5-1	once	.	CASSLTGTSGDTIYF	TGCGCCAGCAGCTTAACCGGGACGTCGGGGGACACCATATATTTT
TRBJ2-2	TRBV2	.	.	CASFRGTGELFF	TGTGCCAGCTTTCGGGGAACCGGGGAGCTGTTTTTT
TRBJ2-3	TRBV18	.	TRBD2	CASSPLAGSTDTQYF	TGTGCCAGCTCACCCCTAGCGGGGAGCACAGATACGCAGTATTTT
TRBJ2-2	TRBV5-5	.	.	CASSFGNTGELFF	TGTGCCAGCAGCTTCGGGAACACCGGGGAGCTGTTTTTT
TRBJ1-6	TRBV7-2	.	TRBD1	CASSTRTGANSPLHF	TGTGCCAGCAGCACCCGGACAGGCGCGAATTCACCCCTCCACTTT
TRBJ1-3	TRBV5-1	.	.	CASSLARVSSGNTIYF	TGCGCCAGCAGCTTGGCCAGAGTCAGCTCTGGAAACACCATATATTTT
TRBJ1-6	TRBV27	.	.	CASSLSRRLDDNSPLHF	TGTGCCAGCAGTTTATCGAGGAGGTTGGACGATAATTCACCCCTCCACTTT
TRBJ1-3	TRBV5-4	.	.	CAATPGPLSGNTIYF	TGTGCCGCGACCCCGGGCCCGCTCTCTGGAAACACCATATATTTT
TRBJ2-3	TRBV10-2	.	.	CASSGGEGTDTQYF	TGCGCCAGCAGTGGGGGGGAGGGCACAGATACGCAGTATTTT
TRBJ2-3	TRBV5-8	.	.	CASTPGFHF	TGTGCCAGCACCCCCGGGTTTCATTTT
TRBJ2-1	TRBV6-5	.	.	CASSYLGDNEQFF	TGTGCCAGCAGTTACTTGGGGGACAATGAGCAGTTCTTC
TRBJ2-7	TRBV7-8	.	.	CASFEGGYHEQYF	TGTGCCAGCTTTGAGGGGGGGTACCACGAGCAGTACTTC